The T cell receptor (beta chain) described here comes from a study of blood T cells in healthy people across ages. The CDR3 is 16 amino acids. Per germline, CDR1 LGHDT and CDR2 YNNKEL (reference sequence). The use of a sample-barcoded 5' primer and a J-beta primer mix characterized a second PCR of roughly 7 to 12 cycles. TCRdb passed the 5' RACE reads through MiXCR, listing each CDR3 protein once. The sample contains some 850,000 distinct CDR3 sequences, more than 25% of which appear only once. The sample was also linked to a second study, of T cells of mothers and their children.

The chain combines TRBV3-1 with TRBJ2-5; 9 nucleotides match TRBD2. The closer fit of TRBJ2-1 to the DNA end suggests the J call may be wrong. This receptor was identified in a boy between 10 and 17 years old in good health. Sequencing was done on a sample of blood. The CDR3 DNA follows: TGTGCCAGCAGCCAACTAGCGGGGTCGGGGTCTGGTGAGCAGTTCTTC. Protein sequence: CASSQLAGSGSGEQFF.